This T cell receptor beta chain comes out of a study of Ad26.COV2.S vaccination and SARS-CoV-2 variants. Study-wide context: As a participant in COV1001, the donor was in the Ad26.COV2.S trial arm. Doses of Ad26.COV2.S were injected into muscle once or twice, 56 days apart. Points from the study as a whole: Responses of T cells in total may have been underestimated by the TCR breadth and depth analyses.

Turning to this clone: What it recognizes is unknown.

As for treatment: over 15 received Ad26.COV2.S at low or high dose, single or two shots; roughly 5 received placebo; per-sample allocation not given. Samples analyzed were those drawn on day 63 after the first vaccine or placebo injection. An adult aged 18-55 years in Boston served as the donor. Data came from immunoSEQ multiplex PCR; TCRdb stores just in-frame clones and leaves some out. The data hold about 350,000 clones, with about 88% observed a single time. This specimen was peripheral blood, taken in a trial of Ad26.COV2.S vaccine versus placebo. This clonotype originated in a person between 18 and 59 years old who received the Ad26.COV2.S COVID-19 vaccine or a placebo.

CDR3 coding DNA: TGCGCCAGCAGCTTAGGACGGAACTCTGGAAACACCATATATTTT. Its translation is CASSLGRNSGNTIYF. The chain employs TRBV5-1 and TRBJ1-3; D is unclear. CDR3 length equals 15 residues. Germline V gene sequence: CDR1 SGHRS, CDR2 YFSETQ. The V end lost 2 bases, the J end lost 0 bases, and 9 bases lay between the germline ends.